This T cell receptor (beta chain) derives from a study of CD8+CD57+ T cells in acquired aplastic anemia. Overall study context: DNA per sorted CD4+ or CD8+ sample ranged about 0.19 to 30 ug, averaging approximately 3.1 ug. Notes on the study in general: A set of around 30 CD8+ CDR3 sequences was shared between patients and controls, and these sequences appeared highly expressed in patients.

At least ten counts were recorded for this clonotype. Antigen unknown. The germline CDR1 and CDR2 sequences are SGHTS and YDEGEE. Trimming took off 4 bases at V and 3 bases at J, with 7 bases between the two ends. This CDR3 region has 12 residues. Genomic DNA served as template for TCR beta VDJ and CDR3 profiling. In TCRdb, the reads were re-called with MiXCR into one record per CDR3 protein. The top ten clones hold 3.5% to 4.5% of a sample with hundreds of thousands of distinct CDR3 sequences, about two thirds of them seen once. The sequenced sample was sorted CD4+, CD8+, or CD8+CD57+ T cells (not recorded which) from PBMCs. This chain links TRBV5-8 with TRBJ1-1; D unclear. The receptor comes from a human donor in good health, serving as a control. The CDR3 DNA sequence: TGTGCCAGCAGCAACCAGGACACTGAAGCTTTCTTT. Translating gives CASSNQDTEAFF.